This is a list of T cell receptor beta chains from one sample in a study of blood T cell repertoires in COVID-19. Assay used: immunoSEQ multiplex PCR; TCRdb lists only in-frame clones, some missing. This table holds some 200,000 clones, about 84% found once. Sequences were obtained from peripheral blood. Receptor source: a human donor in a cohort sampled during active COVID-19. Each CDR3 is given with its conserved first and last residue. The D gene is left open where the match is weak. The size field is filled for only some rows; it gives once, few, many or a size class.

TRBV3-1/TRBV3-2	TRBJ2-2	.	TRBD1	CASRPPGQINTGELFF	TGTGCCAGCAGGCCACCGGGACAGATAAACACCGGGGAGCTGTTTTTT
TRBV6-5	TRBJ2-5	.	.	CATHGGFETQYF	TGTGCCACCCACGGAGGGTTCGAGACCCAGTACTTC
TRBV2	TRBJ1-1	few	TRBD1	CASGQAPNTEAFF	TGTGCCAGCGGACAGGCTCCGAACACTGAAGCTTTCTTT
TRBV28	TRBJ2-7	.	.	CASSLVGVGPTLEQYF	TGTGCCAGCAGTCTTGTCGGGGTCGGTCCGACGCTCGAGCAGTACTTC
TRBV5-5	TRBJ1-5	few	TRBD1	CASSKARGQEGNQPQHF	TGTGCCAGCAGCAAGGCGAGGGGGCAGGAGGGCAATCAGCCCCAGCATTTT
TRBV7-6	TRBJ2-7	.	TRBD2	CASSLGAGTSGKYSYEQYF	TGTGCCAGCAGCTTAGGCGCCGGGACTAGCGGAAAATACTCCTACGAGCAGTACTTC
TRBV24-1	TRBJ2-7	.	.	CATSDLPGQGSSYEQYF	TGTGCCACCAGTGATTTGCCAGGGCAGGGTAGCTCCTACGAGCAGTACTTC
TRBV29-1	TRBJ2-1	.	TRBD2	CGSGGSSYNEQFF	TGCGGGTCCGGGGGGAGCTCCTACAATGAGCAGTTCTTC
TRBV5-8	TRBJ2-4	.	.	CASSLVRDAF	TGTGCCAGCAGCTTGGTTCGAGATGCCTTC
TRBV7-9	TRBJ2-4	.	.	CASSLGHENIQYF	TGTGCCAGCAGCCTGGGACACGAAAACATTCAGTACTTC
TRBV5-1	TRBJ2-7	.	TRBD1	CASSLAGTGSSYEQYF	TGCGCCAGCAGCTTGGCGGGGACAGGGAGCTCCTACGAGCAGTACTTC
TRBV24-1	TRBJ2-1	.	TRBD2	CATSGTSERLGEQFF	TGTGCCACCAGTGGGACTAGTGAACGGTTGGGGGAGCAGTTCTTC
TRBV5-1	TRBJ2-3	.	TRBD2	CASSLGAGAAGDTQYF	TGCGCCAGCAGCTTGGGAGCGGGGGCCGCTGGGGATACGCAGTATTTT
TRBV28	TRBJ1-4	.	.	CASSTSLVPPGKLFF	TGTGCCAGCAGCACCTCCCTGGTCCCTCCCGGAAAACTGTTTTTT
TRBV7-9	TRBJ2-1	.	TRBD2	CASRPGLAGGLEQFF	TGTGCCAGCAGACCGGGACTAGCGGGAGGACTTGAGCAGTTCTTC
TRBV2	TRBJ1-1	.	.	CASSEEGGATEAFF	TGTGCCAGCAGTGAAGAAGGGGGGGCCACTGAAGCTTTCTTT
TRBV3-1/TRBV3-2	TRBJ1-5	.	.	CASSQGREGQPQHF	TGTGCCAGCAGCCAAGGCAGGGAGGGGCAGCCCCAGCATTTT
TRBV5-1	TRBJ2-2	.	TRBD1	CASSLGQGDTGELFF	TGCGCCAGCAGCTTGGGACAGGGAGACACCGGGGAGCTGTTTTTT
TRBV11-2	TRBJ1-1	.	TRBD1	CASSFWTGGAEAFF	TGTGCCAGCAGCTTCTGGACAGGGGGGGCTGAAGCTTTCTTT
TRBV18	TRBJ1-3	.	.	CASSPTHGSSGNTIYF	TGTGCCAGCTCACCAACTCATGGGAGCTCTGGAAACACCATATATTTT
TRBV24-1	TRBJ1-5	.	TRBD1	CATSARDSEAPQHF	TGTGCCACCAGTGCACGGGACAGCGAGGCGCCCCAGCATTTT
TRBV5-6	TRBJ2-2	.	TRBD2	CASSYGLAGNTGELFF	TGTGCCAGCAGCTACGGACTAGCGGGTAACACCGGGGAGCTGTTTTTT
TRBV5-4	TRBJ1-1	.	.	CASITSGTLATEAFF	TGTGCCAGCATAACATCCGGGACACTTGCCACTGAAGCTTTCTTT
TRBV5-4	TRBJ2-7	.	TRBD2	CASSPLSGRAYEQYF	TGTGCCAGCAGCCCACTAAGCGGGAGGGCCTACGAGCAGTACTTC
TRBV24-1	TRBJ1-2	.	TRBD1	CATSGPWGTGGNYGYTF	TGTGCCACCAGTGGCCCGTGGGGGACAGGGGGCAACTATGGCTACACCTTC
TRBV27	TRBJ2-7	.	TRBD1	CASSLLRSPRQGTDEQYF	TGTGCCAGCAGTTTATTACGAAGCCCGAGACAGGGAACCGACGAGCAGTACTTC
TRBV7-2	TRBJ1-5	.	.	CASSYTGGNQPQHF	TGTGCCAGCAGTTACACGGGAGGCAATCAGCCCCAGCATTTT
TRBV5-1	TRBJ1-5	.	.	CASSLGGNSNQPQHF	TGCGCCAGCAGCTTAGGGGGAAATAGCAATCAGCCCCAGCATTTT
TRBV2	TRBJ1-2	.	TRBD1	CASSPGPGGGYTF	TGTGCCAGCAGTCCAGGCCCAGGGGGTGGCTACACCTTC
TRBV28	TRBJ2-1	once	TRBD2	CASSPGLAWGRYNEQFF	TGTGCCAGCAGCCCCGGACTAGCGTGGGGTAGGTACAATGAGCAGTTCTTC
TRBV4-1	TRBJ2-2	.	.	CASSQDAGLGLIGSGELFF	TGCGCCAGCAGCCAAGATGCAGGTCTTGGGTTGATTGGATCCGGGGAGCTGTTTTTT
TRBV7-9	TRBJ2-3	.	.	CASSLYWTARADTQYF	TGTGCCAGCAGCTTATATTGGACTGCACGGGCAGATACGCAGTATTTT
TRBV2	TRBJ1-2	.	.	CASSEGRSNYGYTF	TGTGCCAGCAGTGAAGGCAGGTCTAACTATGGCTACACCTTC
TRBV7-6	TRBJ2-3	.	.	CASSLGVGQQQYF	TGTGCCAGCAGCTTAGGAGTAGGACAGCAGCAGTATTTT
TRBV2	TRBJ1-5	few	.	CASSEARQPQHF	TGTGCCAGCAGTGAAGCGCGCCAGCCCCAGCATTTT
TRBV7-2	TRBJ2-2	.	.	CASSSGLTTGELFF	TGTGCCAGCAGCTCGGGACTTACCACCGGGGAGCTGTTTTTT
TRBV7-2	TRBJ2-7	.	.	CASSLGDITYEQYF	TGTGCCAGCAGCTTAGGGGACATAACCTACGAGCAGTACTTC
TRBV7-9	TRBJ1-1	.	.	CASSTETRNTEAFF	TGTGCCAGCAGCACAGAGACCAGGAACACTGAAGCTTTCTTT
TRBV6-5	TRBJ2-7	.	TRBD2	CASSWQTSGSSEQYF	TGTGCCAGCAGTTGGCAGACTAGCGGGAGTAGCGAGCAGTACTTC
TRBV7-9	TRBJ2-2	.	.	CASSPEGGGNTGELFF	TGTGCCAGCAGCCCGGAGGGGGGGGGAAACACCGGGGAGCTGTTTTTT
TRBV6-4	TRBJ2-3	.	.	CASSLTPLERTQYF	TGTGCCAGCAGCCTGACACCCTTAGAGCGGACGCAGTATTTT
TRBV15	TRBJ1-3	.	.	CATSGTSSGNTIYF	TGTGCCACCAGTGGTACGAGCTCTGGAAACACCATATATTTT
TRBV28	TRBJ1-1	few	TRBD1	CASSPGQGGAFF	TGTGCCAGCAGCCCGGGACAGGGTGGGGCTTTCTTT
TRBV10-3	TRBJ1-2	.	TRBD1	CATGTGGIYGYTF	TGTGCCACTGGGACAGGGGGCATCTATGGCTACACCTTC
TRBV28	TRBJ2-1	.	TRBD2	CASSEAGAYNEQFF	TGTGCCAGCAGTGAAGCGGGAGCTTACAATGAGCAGTTCTTC
TRBV7-2	TRBJ2-7	.	.	CATQRASGEQYF	TGTGCCACCCAACGGGCCTCGGGAGAGCAGTACTTC
TRBV7-2	TRBJ2-5	.	.	CASSLDRSETQYF	TGTGCCAGCAGCTTAGACAGATCCGAGACCCAGTACTTC
TRBV2	TRBJ2-2	.	.	CASGGSTTGELFF	TGTGCCAGCGGTGGCAGTACCACCGGGGAGCTGTTTTTT